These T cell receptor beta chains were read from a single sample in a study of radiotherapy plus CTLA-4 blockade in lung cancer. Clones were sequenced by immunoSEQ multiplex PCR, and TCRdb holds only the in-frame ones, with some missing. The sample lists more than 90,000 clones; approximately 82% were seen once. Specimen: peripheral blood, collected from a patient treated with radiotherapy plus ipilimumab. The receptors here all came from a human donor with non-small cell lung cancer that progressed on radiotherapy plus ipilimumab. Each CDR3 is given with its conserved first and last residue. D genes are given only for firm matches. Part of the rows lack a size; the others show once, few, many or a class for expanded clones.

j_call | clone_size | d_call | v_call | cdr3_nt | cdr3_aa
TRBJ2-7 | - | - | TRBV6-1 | TGTGCCAGCAGTGTTGGACAGAACTACGAGCAGTACTTC | CASSVGQNYEQYF
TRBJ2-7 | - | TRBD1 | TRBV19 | TGTGCCAGTAGTATATCCCCGACAGGGGGTGAGCAGTACTTC | CASSISPTGGEQYF
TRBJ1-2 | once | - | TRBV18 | TGTGCCAGCTCAGCAGGATATGGCTACACCTTC | CASSAGYGYTF
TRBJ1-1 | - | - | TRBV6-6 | TGTGCCAGCAGTTACCCGGGGGCGAACACTGAAGCTTTCTTT | CASSYPGANTEAFF
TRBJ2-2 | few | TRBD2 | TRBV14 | TGTGCCAGCAGCACTAGCGGATCCGGGGAGCTGTTTTTT | CASSTSGSGELFF
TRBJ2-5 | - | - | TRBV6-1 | TGTGCCAGCAGTGGTCAAGTGAATCGGGAGACCCAGTACTTC | CASSGQVNRETQYF
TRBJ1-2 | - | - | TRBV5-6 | TGTGCCAGCAGCCCCACGGGAACTTATGGCTACACCTTC | CASSPTGTYGYTF
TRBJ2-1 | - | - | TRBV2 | TGTGCCAGCAGGGGTGGGGATGAGCAGTTCTTC | CASRGGDEQFF
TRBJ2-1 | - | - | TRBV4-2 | TGTGCCAGCAGGGAAAGCGGTACGACCTACAATGAGCAGTTCTTC | CASRESGTTYNEQFF
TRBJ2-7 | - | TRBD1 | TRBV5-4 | TGTGCCAGCAGAAATGGACAGGGCCCCTACGAGCAGTACTTC | CASRNGQGPYEQYF
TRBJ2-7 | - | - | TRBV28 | TGTGCCAGCAGTTTATTTGTGAAGGACAACTACGAGCAGTACTTC | CASSLFVKDNYEQYF
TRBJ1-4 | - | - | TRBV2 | TGTGCCAGCAGTGTCGGACTGAATAATGAAAAACTGTTTTTT | CASSVGLNNEKLFF
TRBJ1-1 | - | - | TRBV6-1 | TGTGCCAGTGCCAGGGGCAGGGGGAACACTGAAGCTTTCTTT | CASARGRGNTEAFF
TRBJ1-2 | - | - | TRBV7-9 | TGTGCCAGCAGCCCAGGACAGTATGGCTACACCTTC | CASSPGQYGYTF
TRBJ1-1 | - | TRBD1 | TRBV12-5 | TGTGCTAGTGGTTGGGGGACAGGGAGGACTGAAGCTTTCTTT | CASGWGTGRTEAFF
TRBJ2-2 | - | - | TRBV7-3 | TGTGCCAGCAGCTTAACAACCGGACACACCGGGGAGCTGTTTTTT | CASSLTTGHTGELFF
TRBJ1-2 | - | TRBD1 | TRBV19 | TGTGCCAGTAGTATACAGGGGGCCTATGGCTACACCTTC | CASSIQGAYGYTF
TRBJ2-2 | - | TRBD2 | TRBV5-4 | TGTGCCAGCAGCTTTTCGGCTAGCGGGAGGACTGGGGAGCTGTTTTTT | CASSFSASGRTGELFF
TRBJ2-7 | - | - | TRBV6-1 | TGTGCCAGCAGTGATCCCCACCGGGGAGACTCCTACGAGCAGTACTTC | CASSDPHRGDSYEQYF
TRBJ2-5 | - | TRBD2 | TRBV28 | TGTGCCAGCAGTCCCCTAGCGGTCCGGGAGACCCAGTACTTC | CASSPLAVRETQYF
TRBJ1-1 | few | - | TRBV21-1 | TGTGCCAGCAGCCCCCACAGGGGATGTACTGAAGCTTTCTTT | CASSPHRGCTEAFF
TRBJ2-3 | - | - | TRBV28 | TGTGCCAGCAGTCCTCTCGCAATTTCCGGTTCAGATACGCAGTATTTT | CASSPLAISGSDTQYF
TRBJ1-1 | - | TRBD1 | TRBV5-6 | TGTGCCAGCAGCGGCAAGGACAGGGTGAACACTGAAGCTTTCTTT | CASSGKDRVNTEAFF
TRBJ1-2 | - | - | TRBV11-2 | TGTGCCAGCAGCTTAAGTCCGGATAACTATGGCTACACCTTC | CASSLSPDNYGYTF
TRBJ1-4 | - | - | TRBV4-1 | TGCGCCAGCAGCCAAGACCCCGGACGGACTAATGAAAAACTGTTTTTT | CASSQDPGRTNEKLFF
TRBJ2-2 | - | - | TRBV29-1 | TGCAGCGTCCCCGGACAGAAACTCACCGGGGAGCTGTTTTTT | CSVPGQKLTGELFF
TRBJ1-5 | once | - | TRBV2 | TGTGCCAGCAGTGTCTCCAGGGACTACAATCAGCCCCAGCATTTT | CASSVSRDYNQPQHF
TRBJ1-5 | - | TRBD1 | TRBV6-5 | TGTGCCAGCGGACAGGGTTTTGGTCAGCCCCAGCATTTT | CASGQGFGQPQHF
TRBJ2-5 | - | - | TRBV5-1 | TGCGCCAGCAGCTCCCGTCAGGGGAGGGAGACCCAGTACTTC | CASSSRQGRETQYF
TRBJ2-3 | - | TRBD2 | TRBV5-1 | TGCGCCAGCAGCTTGACAGGAGGACTAGCGGGAAACACAGATACGCAGTATTTT | CASSLTGGLAGNTDTQYF
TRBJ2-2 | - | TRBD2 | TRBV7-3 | TGTGCCAGCAGTACTAGCGGGAGTGGCGGGGAGCTGTTTTTT | CASSTSGSGGELFF
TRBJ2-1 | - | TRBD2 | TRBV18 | TGTGCCAGCTCACCCTTCGCGGGAGGAAACAGCCAAGACAATGAGCAGTTCTTC | CASSPFAGGNSQDNEQFF
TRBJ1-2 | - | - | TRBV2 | TGTGCCAGCAGTGACGGGGGCGACTATGGCTACACCTTC | CASSDGGDYGYTF
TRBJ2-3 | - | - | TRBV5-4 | TGTGCCAGCAGCTTGGGTCGCTTTGGCACAGATACGCAGTATTTT | CASSLGRFGTDTQYF
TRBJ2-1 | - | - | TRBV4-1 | TGCGCCAGCAGCCCTCAAACCGGGACGGAGACCTACAATGAGCAGTTCTTC | CASSPQTGTETYNEQFF
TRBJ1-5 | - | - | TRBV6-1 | TGTGCCAGCAGTGAAGTCAGGGGAGGGCAGCCCCAGCATTTT | CASSEVRGGQPQHF
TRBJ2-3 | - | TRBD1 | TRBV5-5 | TGTGCCAGCAACCGACAGGGGGCAGATACGCAGTATTTT | CASNRQGADTQYF
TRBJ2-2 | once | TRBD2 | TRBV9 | TGTGCCAGCAGCACCAGGACTAGCGGCAACACCGGGGAGCTGTTTTTT | CASSTRTSGNTGELFF
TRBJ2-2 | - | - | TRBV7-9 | TGTGCCAGCATCCAGCCCCAGGGGTCCACCGGGGAGCTGTTTTTT | CASIQPQGSTGELFF
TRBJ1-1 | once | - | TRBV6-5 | TGTGCCAGCAGTTACCACAAGAACACTGAAGCTTTCTTT | CASSYHKNTEAFF
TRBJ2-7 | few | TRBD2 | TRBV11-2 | TGTGCCACAGAATATAGCGGGGGAAACGAGCAGTACTTC | CATEYSGGNEQYF
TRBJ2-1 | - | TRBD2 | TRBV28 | TGTGCCAGCAGTTTGCTTTCGGGACTAGCGGGAGGCTCCAACAATGAGCAGTTCTTC | CASSLLSGLAGGSNNEQFF
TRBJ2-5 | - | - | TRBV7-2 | TGTGCCAGCAGCTTAGATGCTTTACAGGGTGGGACCCAGTACTTC | CASSLDALQGGTQYF
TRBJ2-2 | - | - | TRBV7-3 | TGTGCCAGCGGACCGAGTGTTGCCGGGGAGCTGTTTTTT | CASGPSVAGELFF
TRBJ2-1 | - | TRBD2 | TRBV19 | TGTGCCAGTAGTTCTCTCCGCGGGGGGAGGGCCTACAATGAGCAGTTCTTC | CASSSLRGGRAYNEQFF
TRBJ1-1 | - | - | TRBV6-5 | TGTGCCAGCAGTTTCCAACCGGGCACTGAAGCTTTCTTT | CASSFQPGTEAFF